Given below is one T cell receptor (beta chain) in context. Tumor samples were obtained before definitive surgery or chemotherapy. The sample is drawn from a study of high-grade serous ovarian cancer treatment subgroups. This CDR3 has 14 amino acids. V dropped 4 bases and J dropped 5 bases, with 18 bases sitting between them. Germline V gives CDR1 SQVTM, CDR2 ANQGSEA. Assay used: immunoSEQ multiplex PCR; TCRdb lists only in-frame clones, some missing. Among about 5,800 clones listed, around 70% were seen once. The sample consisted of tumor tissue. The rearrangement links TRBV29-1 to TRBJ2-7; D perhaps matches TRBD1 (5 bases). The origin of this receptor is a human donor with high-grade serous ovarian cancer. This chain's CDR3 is CSVALHRLRDEQYF. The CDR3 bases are TGCAGCGTTGCTTTACACAGGCTTCGGGACGAGCAGTACTTC.